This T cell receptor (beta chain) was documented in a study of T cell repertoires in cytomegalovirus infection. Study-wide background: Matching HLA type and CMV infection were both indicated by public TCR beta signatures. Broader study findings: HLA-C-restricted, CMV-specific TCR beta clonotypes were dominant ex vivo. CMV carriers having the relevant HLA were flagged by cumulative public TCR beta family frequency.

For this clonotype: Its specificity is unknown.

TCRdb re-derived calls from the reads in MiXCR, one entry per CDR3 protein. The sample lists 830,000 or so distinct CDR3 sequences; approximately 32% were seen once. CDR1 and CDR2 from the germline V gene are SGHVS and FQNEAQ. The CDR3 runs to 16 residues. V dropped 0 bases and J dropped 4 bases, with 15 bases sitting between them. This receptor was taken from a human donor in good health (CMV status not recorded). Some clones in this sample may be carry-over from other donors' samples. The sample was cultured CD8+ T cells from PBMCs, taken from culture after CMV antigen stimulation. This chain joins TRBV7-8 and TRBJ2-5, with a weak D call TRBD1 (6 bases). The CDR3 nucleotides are TGTGCCAGCAGCTTAGCAGGGGGTCCCTCGGGAGAGACCCAGTACTTC. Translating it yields CASSLAGGPSGETQYF.